Below are 3 T cell receptor beta chains sequenced from a single sample in a study of graft-versus-host responses after intestinal transplantation. Irradiated stimulators labeled with violet dye, around 200,000 in number, were plated with around 200,000 CFSE-labeled responders. Produced via immunoSEQ multiplex PCR; TCRdb's table is partial and in-frame only. Of around 13,000 clones in the sample, 30% were seen once. Source: alloreactive CD8+ T cells from a mixed lymphocyte reaction culture, taken before intestinal transplant. Specified subset: CFSE-low proliferating T cells sorted from roughly six-day pre-transplant mixed lymphocyte reaction (GvH or HvG direction). The receptor source for this set is a human patient who received an intestinal transplant.

The chain employs TRBV5-1 and TRBJ2-2; D call uncertain. The CDR3 totals 14 residues. V was pared by 6 bases and J by 1 base, with 10 bases between. The germline gives CDR1 SGHRS, CDR2 YFSETQ. The DNA of the CDR3 is TGCGCCAGCAAGTACTGGGAGAACACCGGGGAGCTGTTTTTT. Translated, it gives CASKYWENTGELFF.

CDR3 nucleotides: TGTGCCTGGAGATTGAGGAGACTCTATAATTCACCCCTCCACTTT. It is translated as CAWRLRRLYNSPLHF. The chain uses TRBV30 and TRBJ1-6; D ambiguous. This CDR3 comprises 15 residues. V gave up 3 bases and J gave up 3 bases, with 12 bases separating them. Germline loops: CDR1 GTSNPN, CDR2 SVGIG (reference sequence).

The chain uses TRBV5-1 and TRBJ1-1, with D perhaps matching TRBD1 (5 bases). Trimming left V 1 base short and J 4 bases short, with 5 bases between. The CDR3 is 12 amino acids. The germline V gene encodes CDR1 SGHRS and CDR2 YFSETQ. CDR3 sequence reads: CASSLRGTEAFF. The CDR3 DNA reads TGCGCCAGCAGCTTGAGGGGCACTGAAGCTTTCTTT.